These 21 T cell receptor beta chains share one sample of origin, sequenced in a study of CD8+CD57+ T cells in acquired aplastic anemia (dated by TCRdb to about 2018). TCRdb records Illumina HiSeq 2000 as the sequencer. TCR beta VDJ combination and CDR3 sequence profiling used genomic DNA as the template. TCRdb's own reprocessing of the public reads used fastp at Q25 and MiXCR and kept productive beta chains. Each record represents a unique CDR3 protein, reported with the most common genes and DNA among its rows. This sample gives 210,000 or so distinct CDR3 sequences in total; about half of them show up just once. The ten largest clones capture 20% of the sample. Flow cytometry had shown CD8+CD57+ cell expansion in the patients selected for sequencing. The sample taken for sequencing was sorted CD4+, CD8+, or CD8+CD57+ T cells (not recorded which) from PBMCs. The receptors were gathered from a human donor with aplastic anemia.

This chain joins TRBV7-2 and TRBJ1-2; D not resolved. This CDR3 has 15 residues. CDR1 SGHTA and CDR2 FQGNSA come from the germline V gene. The V end was cut by 3 bases, the J end by 1 base, with 12 bases between. CDR3 protein: CASSLNRENNYGYTF. The CDR3 region has the DNA TGTGCCAGCAGCTTGAATAGGGAGAATAACTATGGCTACACCTTC.

V is TRBV7-2 and J is TRBJ2-7, with 14 bases lining up with TRBD2. CDR3 size: 17 residues. With 3 bases clipped from V and 7 bases from J, the junction kept 11 bases outside the gene matches. The germline CDR1 and CDR2 sequences are SGHTA and FQGNSA. The CDR3 sequence: CASSFRLAGGTGEEQYF. The CDR3 bases are TGTGCCAGCAGCTTCAGACTAGCGGGGGGGACCGGGGAGGAGCAGTACTTC.

The genes are TRBV5-6 and TRBJ1-1; unclear D gene. This CDR3 has 12 residues. V lost 4 bases and J lost 4, with 8 bases in between. In germline, CDR1 is SGHDT, CDR2 YYEEEE. CDR3 nucleotides: TGTGCCAGCAGCGCGGGAATCACTGAAGCTTTCTTT. Protein sequence: CASSAGITEAFF.

A few counts support this clonotype. The chain employs TRBV7-8 and TRBJ2-3; TRBD1 aligns across 9 bases. Germline loops: CDR1 SGHVS, CDR2 FQNEAQ. The CDR3 covers 14 residues. V gave up 1 base and J gave up 5 bases; unmatched junction bases: 1. Written as DNA, the CDR3 is TGTGCCAGCAGCTTAGGGACAGGGGAAGATACGCAGTATTTT. It specifies CASSLGTGEDTQYF.

The chain couples TRBV20-1 to TRBJ2-1; D may be TRBD2 (6 bases). The CDR3 runs 14 residues. CDR1 and CDR2 (germline): DFQATT, SNEGSKA (reference sequence). The ends were cut back, 3 bases at V and 7 bases at J, with 16 bases in the middle. CDR3 DNA sequence: TGCAGTGCTAGTGTGGGGGGATCTTTGAATGAGCAGTTCTTC. Its translation is CSASVGGSLNEQFF.

At least ten counts were recorded for this clonotype. The chain carries TRBV2 and TRBJ2-3; TRBD2 aligns across 14 bases. The V gene's germline CDR1 is SNHLY and CDR2 FYNNEI. This CDR3 has 18 residues. Trimming took 4 bases from V and 7 from J; bases not matched to a gene: 13. The CDR3 protein is CASSGGVGLAGELYTQYF. CDR3 DNA: TGTGCCAGCAGTGGGGGGGTGGGACTAGCGGGGGAACTTTATACGCAGTATTTT.

The CDR3 region has the DNA TGTGCCACCAGCAGAGACCGCCCGGCCTCCGGGACAGGGCATGAAAAACTGTTTTTT. Its translation is CATSRDRPASGTGHEKLFF. The V and J genes are TRBV15 and TRBJ1-4, with 9 nucleotides matching TRBD1. This CDR3 spans 19 amino acids. Germline loops: CDR1 LNHNV, CDR2 YYDKDF (reference sequence). The V segment lost 0 bases and the J segment 6 bases; nucleotides outside the gene matches: 14.

The chain is built from TRBV2 and TRBJ2-7; D remains unclear. V was pared by 2 bases and J by 4 bases, with 9 bases between. The CDR3 loop spans 13 amino acids. Germline V gives CDR1 SNHLY, CDR2 FYNNEI. The CDR3 nucleotides read TGTGCCAGCAGTGAAACCCCGTTATACGAGCAGTACTTC. This translates into CASSETPLYEQYF.

This clonotype was observed at least ten times. The chain joins TRBV5-5 to TRBJ2-2; no firm D call. Trimming took 2 bases from V and 5 from J, leaving 4 bases between them. The CDR3 runs to 12 residues. CDR1 and CDR2 (germline): SGHKS, YYEKEE (reference sequence). DNA for the CDR3: TGTGCCAGCAGCTTTGGAACCGGGGAGCTGTTTTTT. Its protein is CASSFGTGELFF.

This clonotype has a count of ten or more. The chain is built from TRBV5-1 and TRBJ2-3; D ambiguous. The length of the CDR3 is 17 residues. Germline values: CDR1 SGHRS, CDR2 YFSETQ. The V and J ends lost 1 base and 0 bases respectively, with 15 bases between them. The CDR3 nucleotides read TGCGCCAGCAGCTTGAGTGGTGAACCTTCTAGCACAGATACGCAGTATTTT. It encodes CASSLSGEPSSTDTQYF. Combining the CDR3 with reference TRBV5-1 and TRBJ2-3 gives the whole variable domain KAGVTQTPRYLIKTRGQQVTLSCSPISGHRSVSWYQQTPGQGLQFLFEYFSETQRNKGNFPGRFSGRQFSNSRSEMNVSTLELGDSALYLCASSLSGEPSSTDTQYFGPGTRLTVL.

The gene calls are TRBV2 and TRBJ1-1; D possibly corresponds to TRBD1 (5 bases). V was trimmed by 6 bases and J by 6 bases, leaving 14 bases between them. Germline V gene lookup returns CDR1 SNHLY and CDR2 FYNNEI. The CDR3 is made up of 13 amino acids. The CDR3 nucleotides are TGTGCCAGCAGCGCCAGGGAAGGGGCTGAAGCTTTCTTT. It codes for CASSAREGAEAFF.

J is TRBJ1-2 and V is TRBV20-1; 12 bases align to TRBD1. V lost 0 bases, J lost 4 bases, and 3 bases stayed unmatched. This CDR3 has 15 residues. The germline V gene encodes CDR1 DFQATT and CDR2 SNEGSKA (reference sequence). In nucleotides, the CDR3 is TGCAGTGCTAGAGAGGGACAGGGGGCGGGCTATGGCTACACCTTC. It is translated as CSAREGQGAGYGYTF.

The chain combines TRBV14 with TRBJ2-5; D unclear. The CDR3 is made up of 15 amino acids. V shed 4 bases and J shed 2 bases, with 14 bases lying between them. Germline-derived CDR1 and CDR2 are SGHDN and FVKESK. CDR3 in amino acids: CASSPTDGPQETQYF. CDR3 bases: TGTGCCAGCAGCCCGACGGACGGACCTCAAGAGACCCAGTACTTC.

This clonotype was detected many times. The chain links TRBV14 to TRBJ2-5; D remains ambiguous. Germline-derived CDR1 and CDR2 are SGHDN and FVKESK. The CDR3 consists of 12 residues. Trimming took 0 bases from V and 5 from J, leaving 4 bases between them. CDR3 sequence: CASSQEYETQYF. In nucleotides, the CDR3 is TGTGCCAGCAGCCAAGAATACGAGACCCAGTACTTC.

This clonotype has ten or more counts. V is TRBV19 and J is TRBJ1-2, with TRBD1 identical over 9 bases. With V trimmed by 4 bases and J by 1 base, 4 bases remained unmatched. Germline values: CDR1 LNHDA, CDR2 SQIVND (reference sequence). The CDR3 contains 15 residues. This CDR3 is CASSKRQGDNYGYTF. CDR3 sequence (DNA): TGTGCCAGTAGTAAGCGACAGGGGGATAACTATGGCTACACCTTC.

In its sample, this clonotype was seen many times. V gene TRBV2 combines with J gene TRBJ1-4; possible D gene TRBD1, 6 bases. The CDR3 runs to 18 residues. Per germline, CDR1 SNHLY and CDR2 FYNNEI. Trimming shortened V by 0 bases and J by 0 bases, and 14 bases separated the two germline ends. The CDR3 coding sequence is TGTGCCAGCAGTGAAGCACCTGACAGGTACGCAACTAATGAAAAACTGTTTTTT. Its protein product is CASSEAPDRYATNEKLFF.

The genes are TRBV4-3 and TRBJ2-7; D possibly corresponds to TRBD1 (6 bases). The length of the CDR3 is 14 residues. Trimming stripped 5 bases from V and 2 bases from J, with 13 bases between. CDR1 and CDR2 (germline): LGHNA, YSLEER. Written as DNA, the CDR3 is TGCGCCAGCAGCTACACCTCAGGGGCCTACGAGCAGTACTTC. Translating it yields CASSYTSGAYEQYF.

As to this clonotype: A much bigger clone sits one base away, suggesting this may be a read error. The V gene is TRBV25-1, the J gene TRBJ2-3, with 8 bases identical to TRBD1. Germline V gives CDR1 MGHDK, CDR2 SYGVNS. CDR3 length: 14 residues. The CDR3 region has the DNA TGTGCCAGCAGTTACGGACAGGGCACAGATGCGCAGTATTTT. As protein: CASSYGQGTDAQYF.

Remarks on this clonotype: The germline gene is not matched at one end of the junction; a read error may be the cause. The chain combines TRBV25-1 with TRBJ1-2; D is possibly TRBD1 (5 bases). This CDR3 has 14 residues. Germline V CDR1 and CDR2: MGHDK, SYGVNS. In nucleotides, the CDR3 is TGCGCCAGCAGTGATGAGGCAGGGAGCTATGGCTACGCCTTC. It codes for CASSDEAGSYGYAF.

This chain connects TRBV20-1 to TRBJ2-7; 10 bases match TRBD2. This CDR3 contains 14 residues. CDR1 DFQATT and CDR2 SNEGSKA come from the germline V gene (reference sequence). Losses at the gene ends were 4 bases for V and 4 bases for J; bases not matched to a gene: 7. The CDR3 DNA sequence: TGCAGTGCTACCGGGCTAGCGGGGGATTACGAGCAGTACGTC. Its translation is CSATGLAGDYEQYV.

This clonotype was seen repeatedly, ten times or more. This sequence joins TRBV28 and TRBJ1-6, with D perhaps TRBD1 (5 bases). This CDR3 has 15 residues. Germline CDR1 is MDHEN and CDR2 is SYDVKM. Deletions cut 2 bases from V and 2 bases from J, with 7 bases between. The CDR3 loop reads CASSLGGTYNSPLHF. DNA for the CDR3: TGTGCCAGCAGTTTAGGGGGAACCTATAATTCACCCCTCCACTTT.